These 2 T cell receptor beta chains originate from one sample sequenced in a study of blood T cells in healthy people across ages. With a J-beta primer mix and a sample-barcoded 5' primer, a second PCR ran about 7 to 12 cycles. TCRdb recomputed calls from the 5' RACE reads with MiXCR, one row per CDR3 protein. Among 760,000 or so distinct CDR3 sequences listed, approximately 25% were seen once. The same sample was also used in a study of T cells of mothers and their children.

Source material: blood. The receptors shown here come from a boy aged 10-17 years in good health.

DNA of the CDR3: TGTGCCAGCAGTTTTCAGGGGCCTCCATACCAAGAGACCCAGTACTTC. The encoded protein is CASSFQGPPYQETQYF. The chain uses TRBV27 and TRBJ2-5; possible D gene TRBD1, 6 bases. CDR1 and CDR2 (germline): MNHEY, SMNVEV (reference sequence). V was cut by 3 bases and J by 0 bases, with 14 bases left in between. There are 16 residues in the CDR3.

This clonotype was found a few times. This CDR3 reads CASTPKDEAFF. CDR3 in DNA: TGTGCCAGCACCCCGAAGGACGAAGCTTTCTTT. The chain combines TRBV12-3 or TRBV12-4 with TRBJ1-1; no definite D call. This CDR3 comprises 11 residues. V lost 7 bases to trimming and J lost 8 bases, with 11 bases between them.